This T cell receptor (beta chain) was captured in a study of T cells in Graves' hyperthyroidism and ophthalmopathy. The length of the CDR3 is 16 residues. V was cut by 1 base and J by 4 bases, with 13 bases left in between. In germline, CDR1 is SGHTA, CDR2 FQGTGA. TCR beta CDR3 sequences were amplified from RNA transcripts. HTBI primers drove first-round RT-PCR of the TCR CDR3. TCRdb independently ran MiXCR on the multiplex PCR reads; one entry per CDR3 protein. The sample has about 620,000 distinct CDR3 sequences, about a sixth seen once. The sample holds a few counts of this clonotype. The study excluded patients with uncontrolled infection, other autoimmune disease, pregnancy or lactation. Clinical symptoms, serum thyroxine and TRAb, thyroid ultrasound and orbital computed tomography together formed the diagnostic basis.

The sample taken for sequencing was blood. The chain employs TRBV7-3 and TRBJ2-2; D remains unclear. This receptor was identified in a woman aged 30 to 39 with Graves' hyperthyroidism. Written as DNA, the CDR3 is TGTGCCAGCAGCTTAATGGTGGGCGGCGGCACCGGGGAGCTGTTTTTT. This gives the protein CASSLMVGGGTGELFF.